Each of the 7 T cell receptor beta chains below was sequenced from the same sample in a study of cytotoxic CD8 clonotypes in ibrutinib-treated CLL. Method: immunoSEQ multiplex PCR; TCRdb's copy keeps in-frame clones and lacks some. Counted here are tens of thousands of clones, 54% occurring once; the ten biggest clones make up 20% to 30%. The sample consisted of PBMCs, taken at disease progression, from a patient treated with ibrutinib. The receptors derive from a human donor with chronic lymphocytic leukemia.

The CDR3 is CASSSGGGSGNTIYF. CDR3 bases: TGTGCCAGCAGTTCCGGAGGGGGCTCTGGAAACACCATATATTTT. J is TRBJ1-3 and V is TRBV6-5; possibly TRBD1 for D (6 bases). Germline V gene data show CDR1 as MNHEY and CDR2 as SVGAGI. The V end was cut by 4 bases, the J end by 0 bases, with 10 bases between. The CDR3 has 15 amino acids.

This chain uses TRBV2 with TRBJ2-7, with no clear D. This CDR3 is built from 12 residues. V lost 3 bases and J lost 6, with 9 bases in between. The germline V gene has CDR1 SNHLY and CDR2 FYNNEI. CDR3 bases: TGTGCCAGCAGTGAGTCCTGGGGCGAGCAGTACTTC. Protein: CASSESWGEQYF.

V usage is TRBV29-1 and J usage is TRBJ2-1; the match to TRBD2 covers 9 bases. The CDR3 spans 14 residues. Germline-derived CDR1 and CDR2 are SQVTM and ANQGSEA. After removal of 6 bases from V and 4 bases from J, the junction contained 7 bases not matched to a gene. The chain's CDR3 is CSVDLAGTYNEQFF. The CDR3 DNA is TGCAGCGTGGACCTAGCGGGGACTTACAATGAGCAGTTCTTC.

A single count supports this clone. The chain recombines TRBV7-3 with TRBJ2-5; D assignment may be TRBD1 or TRBD2 (5 bases each). V was cut by 1 base and J by 5 bases, with 11 bases left in between. This CDR3 is 14 amino acids long. Germline V lookup: CDR1 SGHTA, CDR2 FQGTGA. CDR3 sequence: CASSLSGGFETQYF. The CDR3 DNA reads as TGTGCCAGCAGCTTAAGTGGGGGTTTTGAGACCCAGTACTTC. Full variable domain (rest looked up from reference TRBV7-3 and TRBJ2-5): GAGVSQTPSNKVTEKGKYVELRCDPISGHTALYWYRQSLGQGPEFLIYFQGTGAADDSGLPNDRFFAVRPEGSVSTLKIQRTERGDSAVYLCASSLSGGFETQYFGPGTRLLVL.

This clone was seen at least ten times. The chain combines TRBV11-3 with TRBJ2-3; tentative D call: TRBD1 (6 bases). This CDR3 contains 16 residues. The V end was cut by 2 bases, the J end by 0 bases, with 12 bases between. The germline V gene has CDR1 SGHNT and CDR2 YENEEA. CDR3 sequence: CASSLYGGISTDTQYF. The CDR3 DNA follows: TGTGCCAGCAGCTTATATGGGGGCATTAGCACAGATACGCAGTATTTT.

This clone came up once. It may be a read error: a sequence one base away is much more abundant. This chain joins TRBV10-3 and TRBJ2-7; 7 bases map to TRBD1. CDR1 and CDR2 from the germline V gene are ENHRY and SYGVKD. Trimming removed 11 bases from V and 2 bases from J; junction bases left unmatched: 9. The CDR3 has 13 amino acids. The chain's CDR3 is CAVADRPPYEQYF. CDR3 nucleotide sequence: TGTGCCGTTGCGGACAGGCCACCCTACGAGCAGTACTTC.

The chain uses TRBV29-1 and TRBJ1-1; possibly TRBD1 for D (5 bases). The ends were cut back, 2 bases at V and 0 bases at J, with 10 bases in the middle. This CDR3 is 14 amino acids long. Germline V gene data show CDR1 as SQVTM and CDR2 as ANQGSEA. The DNA of the CDR3 is TGCAGCGTTGAAAAGGGGCAGATGAACACTGAAGCTTTCTTT. Translation gives CSVEKGQMNTEAFF.